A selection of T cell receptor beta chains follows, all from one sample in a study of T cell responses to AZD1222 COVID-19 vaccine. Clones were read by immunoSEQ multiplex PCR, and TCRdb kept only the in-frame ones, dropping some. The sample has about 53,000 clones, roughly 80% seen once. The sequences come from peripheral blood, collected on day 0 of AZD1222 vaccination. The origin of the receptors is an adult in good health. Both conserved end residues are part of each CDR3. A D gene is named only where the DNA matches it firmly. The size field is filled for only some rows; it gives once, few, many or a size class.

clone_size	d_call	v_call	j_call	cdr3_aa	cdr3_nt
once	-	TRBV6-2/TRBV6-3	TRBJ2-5	CASSFPGLQETQYF	TGTGCCAGCAGTTTCCCGGGTCTTCAAGAGACCCAGTACTTC
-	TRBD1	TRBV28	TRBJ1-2	CASSLMGDSDTMGYTF	TGTGCCAGCAGTTTAATGGGGGACAGCGATACTATGGGCTACACCTTC
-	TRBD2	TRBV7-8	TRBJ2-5	CASSSQRGGSFQETQYF	TGTGCCAGCAGTTCCCAGCGGGGGGGCAGCTTCCAAGAGACCCAGTACTTC
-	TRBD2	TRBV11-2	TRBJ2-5	CASRSLRGGGRETQYF	TGTGCCAGCAGGTCCCTGAGAGGAGGCGGGAGAGAGACCCAGTACTTC
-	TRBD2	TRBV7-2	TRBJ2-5	CASSLDEAGGQETQYF	TGTGCCAGCAGCTTAGACGAGGCGGGGGGCCAAGAGACCCAGTACTTC
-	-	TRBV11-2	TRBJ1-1	CASSLGHLNTEAFF	TGTGCCAGCAGCCTTGGACACCTGAACACTGAAGCTTTCTTT
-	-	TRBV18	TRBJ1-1	CASSPRRGQGTEAFF	TGTGCCAGCTCACCACGACGGGGGCAGGGCACTGAAGCTTTCTTT
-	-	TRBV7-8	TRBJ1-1	CASSLFSDLNTEAFF	TGTGCCAGCAGCTTATTTTCAGACCTGAACACTGAAGCTTTCTTT
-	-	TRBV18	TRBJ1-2	CASSREGGGYGYTF	TGTGCCAGCTCACGAGAGGGGGGAGGCTATGGCTACACCTTC
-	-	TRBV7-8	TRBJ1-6	CASSLEGRVLSPLHF	TGTGCCAGCAGCTTGGAGGGCAGGGTCCTTTCACCCCTCCACTTT
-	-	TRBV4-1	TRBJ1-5	CASSQDMGVGQPQHF	TGCGCCAGCAGCCAAGATATGGGGGTTGGGCAGCCCCAGCATTTT
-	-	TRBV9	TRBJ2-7	CASSRQGSYEQYF	TGTGCCAGCAGCCGTCAGGGGAGCTACGAGCAGTACTTC
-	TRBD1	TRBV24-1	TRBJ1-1	CATSADRGIGWVAEAFF	TGTGCCACCAGTGCGGACAGGGGGATTGGTTGGGTCGCTGAAGCTTTCTTT
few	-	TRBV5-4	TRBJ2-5	CASSLAGRAQETQYF	TGTGCCAGCAGCTTGGCCGGGCGGGCCCAAGAGACCCAGTACTTC
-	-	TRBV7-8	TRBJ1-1	CASSDHHRVEGTEAFF	TGTGCCAGCAGCGACCACCACAGGGTGGAGGGCACTGAAGCTTTCTTT
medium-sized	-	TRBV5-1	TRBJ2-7	CASSYGSYDYEQYF	TGCGCCAGCAGCTACGGGAGTTATGACTACGAGCAGTACTTC
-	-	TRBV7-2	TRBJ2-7	CASSWSYEQYF	TGTGCCAGCAGCTGGAGCTACGAGCAGTACTTC
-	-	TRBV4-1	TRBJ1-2	CASSQGLEDGYTF	TGCGCCAGCAGCCAAGGTCTGGAGGATGGCTACACCTTC
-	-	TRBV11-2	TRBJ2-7	CASSTTRGRNYEQYF	TGTGCCAGCAGCACCACCCGGGGGCGAAATTACGAGCAGTACTTC
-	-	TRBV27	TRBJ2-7	CASSFRGSNYEQYF	TGTGCCAGCAGTTTCCGGGGCAGTAACTACGAGCAGTACTTC
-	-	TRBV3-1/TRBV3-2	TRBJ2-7	CASSGGTPSSYEQYF	TGTGCCAGCAGCGGCGGGACACCGAGCTCCTACGAGCAGTACTTC
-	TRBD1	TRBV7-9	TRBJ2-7	CASSLRDSYEQYF	TGTGCCAGCAGCCTCCGGGACAGTTACGAGCAGTACTTC
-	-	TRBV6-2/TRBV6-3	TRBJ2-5	CASSYPRTGMETQYF	TGTGCCAGCAGTTACCCAAGAACAGGGATGGAGACCCAGTACTTC
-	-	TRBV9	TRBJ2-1	CASTPGGSGNEQFF	TGTGCCAGCACCCCCGGGGGTTCTGGCAATGAGCAGTTCTTC
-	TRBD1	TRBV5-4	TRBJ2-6	CASSQRDSGANVLTF	TGTGCCAGCAGCCAAAGGGACAGTGGGGCCAACGTCCTGACTTTC